This T cell receptor (beta chain) was identified during a study of shared clonotypes between healthy human individuals. About the research overall: Donor ages ranged 18 to 49 years: a couple of women, a few men. General study points: Generation probabilities were higher for clonotypes shared across all four sorted-subset donors than for unshared ones.

Trimming removed 0 bases from V and 0 bases from J, with 4 bases in between. This CDR3 spans 14 amino acids. CDR1 is SGHRS, CDR2 YFSETQ, per germline. With regard to this clone: Its antigen remains unidentified. The same CDR3 is also encoded by other DNA sequences in this sample.

The repertoire was sequenced with immunoSEQ multiplex PCR; TCRdb's copy has only in-frame clones and lacks some. The top ten clones hold about 0.41% of a sample with 2 million to 2.5 million clones, around 92% of them seen once. Those who donated were healthy HIV-negative adults, with no recent acute infections or vaccinations reported. The donor cohort consisted entirely of Caucasian adults residing in Nashville, Tennessee. The sequencing sample was made of naive CD4+ T cells from PBMCs. Subset indicated: CD45RA+ positively selected. The chain recombines TRBV5-1 with TRBJ1-3, with D hard to call. This TCR derives from a man aged 18-30 years in good health. Some clones in this sample may be carry-over from other donors' samples. The CDR3 sequence is CASSLDRSGNTIYF. CDR3 sequence (DNA): TGCGCCAGCAGCTTGGATCGCTCTGGAAACACCATATATTTT.